This TCR beta chain was sequenced for a study of blood T cell repertoires in COVID-19. As for the study in general: The analysed material was cDNA or gDNA that came from T cells, B-cell-depleted T cells, or PBMCs.

Assay used: immunoSEQ multiplex PCR; TCRdb lists only in-frame clones, some missing. The sample lists some 300,000 clones; around nine tenths were seen once. The V and J ends lost 1 base and 5 bases respectively, with 14 bases between them. The length of the CDR3 is 15 residues. The germline V gene encodes CDR1 SGHTA and CDR2 FQGNSA. Donors were grouped by their self-reported clinical history. Sequencing was done on a sample of PBMCs or T cells enriched from blood (not recorded which). The chain is built from TRBV7-2 and TRBJ2-5, with D possibly TRBD2 on 6 matching bases. This sequence originates from a woman in her sixties or seventies in a cohort exposed to, infected with or recovered from COVID-19 (not recorded which). Here the CDR3 DNA reads TGTGCCAGCAGCTTAGGGGGGGAGGCGCTGGAGACCCAGTACTTC. This encodes CASSLGGEALETQYF.